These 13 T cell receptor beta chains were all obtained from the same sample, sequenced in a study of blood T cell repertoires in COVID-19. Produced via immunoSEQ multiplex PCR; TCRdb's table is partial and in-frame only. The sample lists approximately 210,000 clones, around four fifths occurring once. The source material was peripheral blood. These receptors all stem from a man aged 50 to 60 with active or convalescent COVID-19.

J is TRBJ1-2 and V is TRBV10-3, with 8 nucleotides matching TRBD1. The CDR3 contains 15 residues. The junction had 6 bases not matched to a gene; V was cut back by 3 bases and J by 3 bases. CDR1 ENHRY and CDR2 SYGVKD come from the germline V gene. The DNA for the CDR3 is TGTGCCATCAGTGAAAAGACAGGGGCTTACTATGGCTACACCTTC. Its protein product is CAISEKTGAYYGYTF.

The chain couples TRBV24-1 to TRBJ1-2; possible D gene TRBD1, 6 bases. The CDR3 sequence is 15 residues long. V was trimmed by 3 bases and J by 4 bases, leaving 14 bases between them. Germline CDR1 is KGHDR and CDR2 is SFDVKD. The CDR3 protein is CATSDAGQSLYGYTF. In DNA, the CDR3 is TGTGCCACCAGTGATGCCGGACAGAGCCTCTATGGCTACACCTTC.

CDR3 in DNA: TGTGCCAGCAGCCGCCGGGGAAGCTCCTACAATGAGCAGTTCTTC. Protein product: CASSRRGSSYNEQFF. The V gene is TRBV5-4, the J gene TRBJ2-1, with a possible D match to TRBD2 (5 bases). The V end lost 4 bases, the J end lost 0 bases, and 11 bases lay between the germline ends. The CDR3 is 15 residues long. Germline CDR1 and CDR2: SGHNT and YYREEE (reference sequence).

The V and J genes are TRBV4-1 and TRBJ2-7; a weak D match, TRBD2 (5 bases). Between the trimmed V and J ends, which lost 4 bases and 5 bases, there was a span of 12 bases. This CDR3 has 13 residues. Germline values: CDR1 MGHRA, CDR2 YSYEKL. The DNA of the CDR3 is TGCGCCAGCAGCCCCCCTAGCTCGGACGAGCAGTACTTC. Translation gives CASSPPSSDEQYF.

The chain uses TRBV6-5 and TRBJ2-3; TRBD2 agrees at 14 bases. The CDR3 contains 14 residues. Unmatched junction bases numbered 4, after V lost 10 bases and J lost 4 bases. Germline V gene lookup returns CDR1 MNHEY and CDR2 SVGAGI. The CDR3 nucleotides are TGTGCCACAGGGACTAGCGGGAGTCCAGATACGCAGTATTTT. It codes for CATGTSGSPDTQYF.

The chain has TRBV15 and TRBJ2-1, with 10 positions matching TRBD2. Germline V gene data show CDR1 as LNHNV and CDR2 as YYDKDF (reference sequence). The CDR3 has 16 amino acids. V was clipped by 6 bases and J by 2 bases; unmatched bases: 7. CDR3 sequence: CATRPQAGGPYNEQFF. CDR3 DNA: TGTGCCACCAGACCCCAAGCGGGGGGGCCCTACAATGAGCAGTTCTTC.

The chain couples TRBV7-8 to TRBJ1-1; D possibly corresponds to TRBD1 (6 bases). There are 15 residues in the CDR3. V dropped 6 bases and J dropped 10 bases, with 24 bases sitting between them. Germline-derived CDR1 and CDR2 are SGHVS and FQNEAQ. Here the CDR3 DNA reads TGTGCCAGCAGTAAAATGGGGGCATCCGCGTGGGGAGCTTTCTTT. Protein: CASSKMGASAWGAFF.

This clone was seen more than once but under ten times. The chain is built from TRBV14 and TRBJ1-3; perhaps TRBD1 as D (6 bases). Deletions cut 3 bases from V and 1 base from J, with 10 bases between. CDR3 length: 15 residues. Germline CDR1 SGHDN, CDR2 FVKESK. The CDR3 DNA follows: TGTGCCAGCAGCCATAGGGGGTCATCTGGAAACACCATATATTTT. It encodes CASSHRGSSGNTIYF.

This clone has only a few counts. The CDR3 region has the DNA TGTGCCAGCAGGGACGACAAGGGGGCCTCTAATGAAAAACTGTTTTTT. Its protein product is CASRDDKGASNEKLFF. The chain has TRBV2 and TRBJ1-4; 7 nucleotides line up with TRBD1. This CDR3 has 16 residues. J gave up 3 bases and V 6 bases, and 10 bases lay outside the gene matches. Germline V gives CDR1 SNHLY, CDR2 FYNNEI.

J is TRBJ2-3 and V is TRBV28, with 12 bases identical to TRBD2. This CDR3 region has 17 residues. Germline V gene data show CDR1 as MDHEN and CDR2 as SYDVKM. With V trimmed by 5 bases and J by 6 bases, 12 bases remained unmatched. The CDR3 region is CASSVSSGGAFRDTQYF. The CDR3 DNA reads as TGTGCCAGCAGTGTCTCTAGCGGGGGGGCATTTAGGGATACGCAGTATTTT.

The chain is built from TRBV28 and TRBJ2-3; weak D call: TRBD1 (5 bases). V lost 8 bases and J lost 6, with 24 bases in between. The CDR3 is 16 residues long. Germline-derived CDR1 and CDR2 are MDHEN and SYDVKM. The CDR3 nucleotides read TGTGCCAGCCAAAAAACCTATGACAGTCTCGAGGATACGCAGTATTTT. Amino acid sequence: CASQKTYDSLEDTQYF. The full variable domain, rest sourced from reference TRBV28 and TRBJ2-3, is DVKVTQSSRYLVKRTGEKVFLECVQDMDHENMFWYRQDPGLGLRLIYFSYDVKMKEKGDIPEGYSVSREKKERFSLILESASTNQTSMYLCASQKTYDSLEDTQYFGPGTRLTVL.

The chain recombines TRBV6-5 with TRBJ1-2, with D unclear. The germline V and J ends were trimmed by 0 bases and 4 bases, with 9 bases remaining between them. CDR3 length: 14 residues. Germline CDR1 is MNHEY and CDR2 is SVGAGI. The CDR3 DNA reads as TGTGCCAGCAGTTACTCATTGAGCGGCTATGGCTACACCTTC. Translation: CASSYSLSGYGYTF.

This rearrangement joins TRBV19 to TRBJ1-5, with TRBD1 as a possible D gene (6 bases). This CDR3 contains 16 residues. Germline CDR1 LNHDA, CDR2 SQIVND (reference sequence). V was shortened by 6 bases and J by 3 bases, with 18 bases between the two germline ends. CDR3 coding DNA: TGTGCCAGTAGCAGATGGGGGCGCGGTAACAATCAGCCCCAGCATTTT. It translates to CASSRWGRGNNQPQHF.